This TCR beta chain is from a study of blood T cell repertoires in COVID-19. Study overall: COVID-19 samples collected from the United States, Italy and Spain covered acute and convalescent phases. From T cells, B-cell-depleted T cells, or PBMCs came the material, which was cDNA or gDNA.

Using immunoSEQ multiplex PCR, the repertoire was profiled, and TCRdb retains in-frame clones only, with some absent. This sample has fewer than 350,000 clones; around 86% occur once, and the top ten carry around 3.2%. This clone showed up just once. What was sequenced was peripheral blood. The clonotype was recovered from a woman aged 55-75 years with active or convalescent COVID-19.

The CDR3 here is CASSLLAEPNTGELFF. In DNA, the CDR3 is TGTGCCAGCAGCTTACTAGCGGAACCGAACACCGGGGAGCTGTTTTTT. The gene calls are TRBV11-3 and TRBJ2-2, with TRBD2 identical over 7 bases. V shed 2 bases, J shed 0 bases, and the junction held 3 bases outside the gene matches. The CDR3 is 16 amino acids. Looked up from germline, CDR1 is SGHNT and CDR2 is YENEEA.